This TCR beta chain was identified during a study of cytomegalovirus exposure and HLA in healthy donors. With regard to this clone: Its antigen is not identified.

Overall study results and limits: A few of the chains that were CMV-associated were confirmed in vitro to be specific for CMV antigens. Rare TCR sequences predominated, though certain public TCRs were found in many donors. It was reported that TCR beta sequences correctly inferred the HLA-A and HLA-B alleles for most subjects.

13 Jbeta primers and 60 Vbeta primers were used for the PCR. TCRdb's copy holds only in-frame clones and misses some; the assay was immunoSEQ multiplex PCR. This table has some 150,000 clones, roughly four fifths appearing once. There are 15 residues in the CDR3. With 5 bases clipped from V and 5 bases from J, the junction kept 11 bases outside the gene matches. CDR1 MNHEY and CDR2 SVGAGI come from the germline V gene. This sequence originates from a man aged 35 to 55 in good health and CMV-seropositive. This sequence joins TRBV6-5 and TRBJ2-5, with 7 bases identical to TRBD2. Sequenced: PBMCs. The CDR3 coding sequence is TGTGCCAGCAGTGCTTTCGCAGGGAGGGGTGAGACCCAGTACTTC. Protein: CASSAFAGRGETQYF.